What follows are 15 T cell receptor beta chains derived from one specimen sequenced in a study of T cells in narcolepsy. Sequencing used immunoSEQ multiplex PCR; TCRdb keeps in-frame clones, though not all of them. In the table there are roughly 20,000 clones, over 75% of which are singletons. Sequencing used memory (CD45RA-) CD4+ T cells from blood. These receptor sequences come from a human donor in good health.

This clone showed up just once. The rearrangement joins TRBV15 to TRBJ2-1; D remains unclear. Trimming removed 3 bases at V and 0 bases at J, with 6 bases between. The length of the CDR3 is 14 residues. Germline V CDR1 and CDR2: LNHNV, YYDKDF (reference sequence). The CDR3 protein is CATSRRSSYNEQFF. The CDR3 nucleotides read TGTGCCACCAGCAGGCGGAGCTCCTACAATGAGCAGTTCTTC.

This sequence joins TRBV10-2 and TRBJ2-1; the D gene could be TRBD1 or TRBD2 (6 bases each). The CDR3 spans 13 residues. Germline loops: CDR1 WSHSY, CDR2 SAAADI. V lost 2 bases and J 5 bases, leaving 7 bases between the germline ends. The CDR3, as DNA: TGCGCCAGCAGTGAGGGGGGGCACAATGAGCAGTTCTTC. This encodes CASSEGGHNEQFF.

The chain employs TRBV28 and TRBJ1-2, with D hard to call. This CDR3 spans 12 amino acids. In germline, CDR1 is MDHEN, CDR2 SYDVKM. Deletions cut 3 bases from V and 8 bases from J, with 10 bases between. CDR3 sequence reads: CASSFGLRGYTF. The CDR3 DNA is TGTGCCAGCAGTTTCGGACTGAGGGGCTACACCTTC.

The chain carries TRBV6-5 and TRBJ1-1, with 8 bases aligning to TRBD1. The trim removed 4 bases at V and 4 bases at J, leaving 5 bases unmatched. Per germline, CDR1 MNHEY and CDR2 SVGAGI. The CDR3 runs to 14 residues. The CDR3 nucleotides are TGTGCCAGCAGTTCAAGACAGGGGACCACTGAAGCTTTCTTT. Its translation is CASSSRQGTTEAFF.

This clone is a singleton in its sample. The CDR3 spells CATLAHGRYEQYF. The CDR3 DNA sequence: TGTGCCACCTTAGCCCATGGCCGTTACGAGCAGTACTTC. The chain employs TRBV6-6 and TRBJ2-7; no reliable D call. V lost 10 bases and J 4 bases, leaving 17 bases between the germline ends. CDR3 size: 13 residues. Germline loops: CDR1 MNHNY, CDR2 SVGAGI (reference sequence).

The chain has TRBV6-6 and TRBJ2-1; TRBD2 matches at 12 bases. This CDR3 comprises 14 residues. J lost 10 bases, V lost 4 bases, and 5 bases had no gene match. CDR1 and CDR2 from the germline V gene are MNHNY and SVGAGI (reference sequence). DNA of the CDR3: TGTGCCAGCAGTTGGGGGACTAGCGGGCCAGAGCAGTTCTTC. Amino acids: CASSWGTSGPEQFF.

The V and J genes are TRBV5-1 and TRBJ2-1; 8 positions agree with TRBD1. Trimming removed 7 bases from V and 4 bases from J; junction bases left unmatched: 4. The CDR3 totals 13 residues. From germline, CDR1 is SGHRS and CDR2 YFSETQ. CDR3 DNA sequence: TGCGCCAGCCAGACAGGGGCGTACAATGAGCAGTTCTTC. Translation: CASQTGAYNEQFF.

This chain joins TRBV11-3 and TRBJ2-3; D unclear. The germline gives CDR1 SGHNT, CDR2 YENEEA. The CDR3 totals 15 residues. V dropped 0 bases and J dropped 5 bases, with 12 bases sitting between them. The CDR3 DNA reads as TGTGCCAGCAGCTTAGACTCGGCGGATGGAGATACGCAGTATTTT. Amino acid sequence: CASSLDSADGDTQYF.

The chain carries TRBV25-1 and TRBJ2-1, with 7 bases matching TRBD1. After removal of 5 bases from V and 1 base from J, the junction contained 5 bases not matched to a gene. CDR3 size: 15 residues. CDR1 and CDR2 from the germline V gene are MGHDK and SYGVNS. The CDR3 region has the DNA TGTGCCAGCAGTACCGGGACAGTGTCCTACAATGAGCAGTTCTTC. Residues: CASSTGTVSYNEQFF.

The CDR3: CASSLPTDTQYF. CDR3 nucleotides: TGTGCCAGCAGTCTCCCGACCGATACGCAGTATTTT. This sequence joins TRBV6-1 and TRBJ2-3; D unresolved. The CDR3 totals 12 residues. CDR1 and CDR2 (germline): MNHNS, SASEGT. The ends were cut back, 5 bases at V and 6 bases at J, with 9 bases in the middle.

CDR3 sequence (DNA): TGTGCCAGCAGCTTTGTTACTGGCACCGGGGAGCTGTTTTTT. This gives the protein CASSFVTGTGELFF. The chain couples TRBV7-3 to TRBJ2-2; D call uncertain. This CDR3 spans 14 amino acids. Germline lookup yields CDR1 SGHTA and CDR2 FQGTGA. V gave up 3 bases and J gave up 4 bases, with 9 bases separating them.

The genes are TRBV29-1 and TRBJ2-1, with D uncertain. Germline V CDR1 and CDR2: SQVTM, ANQGSEA. Trimming removed 1 base at V and 4 bases at J, with 14 bases between. This CDR3 spans 15 amino acids. The CDR3 spells CSVEGRQKFYNEQFF. CDR3 coding DNA: TGCAGCGTTGAAGGACGCCAGAAATTTTACAATGAGCAGTTCTTC.

The chain has TRBV28 and TRBJ2-1; D is undetermined. The CDR3 totals 11 residues. Germline lookup yields CDR1 MDHEN and CDR2 SYDVKM. Trimming stripped 8 bases from V and 8 bases from J, with 10 bases between. Written as DNA, the CDR3 is TGTGCCAGCGTTGGTAGGGATGAGCAGTTCTTC. Translating it yields CASVGRDEQFF.

The chain couples TRBV7-9 to TRBJ2-5; D might be TRBD2 (6 bases). The V gene's germline CDR1 is SEHNR and CDR2 FQNEAQ (reference sequence). The CDR3 sequence is 16 residues long. V was cut by 5 bases and J by 5 bases, with 21 bases left in between. CDR3 sequence (DNA): TGTGCCAGCAGCACCTCCGGAGGGGATGTGTGGGAGACCCAGTACTTC. Translated, it gives CASSTSGGDVWETQYF.

V gene TRBV5-8 combines with J gene TRBJ1-1; D gene ambiguous. The length of the CDR3 is 14 residues. The V end was cut by 4 bases, the J end by 1 base, with 11 bases between. Germline CDR1 SGHTS, CDR2 YDEGEE. In DNA, the CDR3 is TGTGCCAGCAGCACCCGTCGGGGGAACACTGAAGCTTTCTTT. Translated: CASSTRRGNTEAFF.